These T cell receptor beta chains were read from a single sample in a study of identical twins. TCRdb recomputed calls from the 5' RACE reads with MiXCR, one row per CDR3 protein. The sample shows approximately 500,000 distinct CDR3 sequences, roughly 26% of them seen only once. The sample was also linked to a second study, of T cells expressing NK-cell markers.

What was sequenced was CD4+ T cells sorted from blood. Every receptor here comes from a woman younger than 30 in good health. The conserved cysteine and the conserved F or W are not part of the CDR3 here. The D gene is left open where the match is weak.

length	V	J	D	CDR3
12	TRBV20-1	TRBJ2-1	TRBD2	SASGGARYNEQF
10	TRBV6-2/TRBV6-3	TRBJ2-7	TRBD2	ATEREGFEQY
14	TRBV5-1	TRBJ2-1	TRBD2	ASSSTWRGGRNEQF
15	TRBV5-1	TRBJ2-3	TRBD2	ASSWGLAGEPEDTQY
12	TRBV20-1	TRBJ2-7	TRBD2	SARTSGGSYEQY
11	TRBV20-1	TRBJ2-3	-	SASSGRTDTQY
12	TRBV5-1	TRBJ2-3	-	ASSFRRTQDTQY
13	TRBV7-9	TRBJ2-7	TRBD1	ASSLVQGAQYEQY
12	TRBV25-1	TRBJ2-2	-	ASSESHYTGELF
11	TRBV5-4	TRBJ1-4	-	ASSLWTGEKLF
15	TRBV28	TRBJ2-2	TRBD2	ASTLMGTSGRIGELF
12	TRBV29-1	TRBJ2-1	-	SVNFGGSYNEQF
11	TRBV6-1	TRBJ2-7	-	ASSTGSIREQY
13	TRBV5-1	TRBJ2-1	TRBD2	ASSSRGDSYNEQF
13	TRBV12-3/TRBV12-4	TRBJ2-7	TRBD1	ASRSRGTGSYEQY
12	TRBV10-2	TRBJ2-7	TRBD1	ASRTGASSYEQY
12	TRBV7-3	TRBJ1-6	-	ASSLNTGSSPLH
14	TRBV6-2/TRBV6-3	TRBJ2-1	TRBD1	ASRPTQGQNYNEQF
10	TRBV20-1	TRBJ2-1	-	SARVLRGGAF
11	TRBV7-2	TRBJ2-5	-	ASSFHRQETQY
12	TRBV11-1	TRBJ2-7	-	ASSLRTAAYEQY
10	TRBV6-5	TRBJ2-7	-	ASRHPSYEQY